These 21 T cell receptor beta chains came from one sample sequenced in a study of blood T cell repertoires in COVID-19. The repertoire was sequenced with immunoSEQ multiplex PCR; TCRdb's copy has only in-frame clones and lacks some. The sample yields about 100,000 clones, less than 75% seen once. The sample comprised peripheral blood. These receptors were taken from a woman in her thirties or forties with acute or convalescent COVID-19.

V and J are TRBV20-1 and TRBJ2-7; D is possibly TRBD2 (6 bases). The length of the CDR3 is 13 residues. From germline, CDR1 is DFQATT and CDR2 SNEGSKA (reference sequence). Trimming pared 3 bases from V and 0 bases from J, leaving 9 bases between. The CDR3 sequence is CSASDGSSYEQYF. In DNA, the CDR3 is TGCAGTGCTAGTGACGGGAGCTCCTACGAGCAGTACTTC.

This clone was seen a handful of times. The gene calls are TRBV28 and TRBJ1-2; 9 nucleotides line up with TRBD1. J was trimmed by 6 bases and V by 6 bases; bases with no gene match: 8. Germline V lookup: CDR1 MDHEN, CDR2 SYDVKM. The CDR3 totals 14 residues. The CDR3 DNA sequence: TGTGCCAGCAGCCGCGGCGGGACAGGGCATGGCTACACCTTC. Residues: CASSRGGTGHGYTF.

V is TRBV7-3 and J is TRBJ2-7, with D possibly TRBD2 on 5 matching bases. The V gene lost 2 bases and the J gene lost 6 bases, with 14 bases spanning the gap. The CDR3 has 14 residues. The germline V gene encodes CDR1 SGHTA and CDR2 FQGTGA. The DNA for the CDR3 is TGTGCCAGCAGCTTATCCCCCACTAGTACCGAGCAGTACTTC. This gives the protein CASSLSPTSTEQYF.

The chain couples TRBV5-1 to TRBJ2-3, with 7 nucleotides matching TRBD1. V trimming: 4 bases; J trimming: 2 bases; junction bases outside the gene matches: 4. Per germline, CDR1 SGHRS and CDR2 YFSETQ. The CDR3 is made up of 14 amino acids. CDR3 region: CASSQGDLTDTQYF. The CDR3 nucleotides read TGCGCCAGCAGCCAGGGGGATCTCACAGATACGCAGTATTTT. Complete variable domain (other parts from reference TRBV5-1 and TRBJ2-3): KAGVTQTPRYLIKTRGQQVTLSCSPISGHRSVSWYQQTPGQGLQFLFEYFSETQRNKGNFPGRFSGRQFSNSRSEMNVSTLELGDSALYLCASSQGDLTDTQYFGPGTRLTVL.

The CDR3 is CASSLVGPGGGIYYEQYF. In DNA form, the CDR3 reads TGTGCCAGCAGCTTAGTTGGCCCTGGCGGGGGCATTTACTACGAGCAGTACTTC. The genes are TRBV13 and TRBJ2-7; tentatively, D is TRBD2 (7 bases). Looked up from germline, CDR1 is PRHDT and CDR2 is FYEKMQ (reference sequence). The CDR3 contains 18 residues. Trimming removed 1 base from V and 3 bases from J, with 22 bases in between.

This rearrangement joins TRBV7-3 to TRBJ2-5; 7 bases match TRBD1. After removal of 2 bases from V and 2 bases from J, the junction contained 5 bases not matched to a gene. Germline values: CDR1 SGHTA, CDR2 FQGTGA. The CDR3 has 15 residues. CDR3 sequence: CASSLRQGPQETQYF. The CDR3 region has the DNA TGTGCCAGCAGCTTACGACAGGGCCCTCAAGAGACCCAGTACTTC. Full variable domain (outside the CDR3, taken from reference TRBV7-3 and TRBJ2-5): GAGVSQTPSNKVTEKGKYVELRCDPISGHTALYWYRQSLGQGPEFLIYFQGTGAADDSGLPNDRFFAVRPEGSVSTLKIQRTERGDSAVYLCASSLRQGPQETQYFGPGTRLLVL.

Here the CDR3 reads CASSMDRMNQPQHF. The CDR3 DNA follows: TGTGCCAGTAGTATGGACAGGATGAATCAGCCCCAGCATTTT. This rearrangement joins TRBV19 to TRBJ1-5; 7 bases are a match to TRBD1. Germline trimming cut 3 bases from V and 4 bases from J; bases unmatched to any gene: 3. The germline CDR1 and CDR2 sequences are LNHDA and SQIVND (reference sequence). The CDR3 is 14 residues long.

There are many counts of this clone. This rearrangement joins TRBV10-3 to TRBJ1-1; 8 nucleotides agree with TRBD1. Losses at the gene ends were 2 bases for V and 4 bases for J; bases not matched to a gene: 6. The germline V gene encodes CDR1 ENHRY and CDR2 SYGVKD. The CDR3 totals 15 residues. CDR3 residues: CAISEDRGIGTEAFF. Here the CDR3 DNA reads TGTGCCATCAGTGAGGACAGGGGAATCGGCACTGAAGCTTTCTTT.

This clone was observed many times. This chain uses TRBV11-1 with TRBJ2-7; 7 bases fit TRBD1. The CDR3 contains 16 residues. J lost 2 bases, V lost 0 bases, and 7 bases had no gene match. Per the germline V gene, CDR1 is SGHAT and CDR2 is FQDESV (reference sequence). CDR3 in DNA: TGTGCCAGCAGCTTAGCCCCCGGGACAGTTACCTACGAGCAGTACTTC. Residues: CASSLAPGTVTYEQYF.

CDR3 protein: CASSPSLGQALGNSPLHF. The CDR3 bases are TGCGCCAGCAGCCCTAGCTTAGGGCAGGCCCTCGGGAATTCACCCCTCCACTTT. This chain uses TRBV5-1 with TRBJ1-6, with D unclear. Deletions cut 4 bases from V and 7 bases from J, with 24 bases between. CDR1 is SGHRS and CDR2 is YFSETQ in the germline V gene. This CDR3 comprises 18 residues.

The chain joins TRBV6-2 or TRBV6-3 to TRBJ2-4; TRBD2 aligns across 11 bases. The CDR3 sequence is 15 residues long. Germline assignment: CDR1 MNHEY and CDR2 SVGEGT. V shed 2 bases, J shed 8 bases, and the junction held 5 bases outside the gene matches. The CDR3 region has the DNA TGTGCCAGCAGTTACGCCCTAGCGGGGGGAGACATTCAGTACTTC. It yields the protein CASSYALAGGDIQYF.

This clone was picked up one time. This CDR3 is CATSRPTLLNQPQHF. The DNA of the CDR3 is TGTGCCACCAGCAGACCCACCCTACTCAATCAGCCCCAGCATTTT. V usage is TRBV15 and J usage is TRBJ1-5, with D hard to call. In germline, CDR1 is LNHNV, CDR2 YYDKDF (reference sequence). This CDR3 comprises 15 residues. Between the trimmed V and J ends, which lost 2 bases and 3 bases, there was a span of 11 bases. Based on the CDR3 plus reference TRBV15 and TRBJ1-5, the full variable domain is DAMVIQNPRYQVTQFGKPVTLSCSQTLNHNVMYWYQQKSSQAPKLLFHYYDKDFNNEADTPDNFQSRRPNTSFCFLDIRSPGLGDTAMYLCATSRPTLLNQPQHFGDGTRLSIL.

The genes are TRBV5-1 and TRBJ2-3; no clear D gene. Germline values: CDR1 SGHRS, CDR2 YFSETQ. The CDR3 runs to 16 residues. V dropped 0 bases and J dropped 0 bases, with 11 bases sitting between them. The CDR3 DNA sequence: TGCGCCAGCAGCTTGGAAGTGGCCTCTAGCACAGATACGCAGTATTTT. Protein sequence: CASSLEVASSTDTQYF.

In regard to this clone: At the DNA level, this CDR3 is encoded by other sequences in the same sample as well. The chain joins TRBV6-1 to TRBJ2-1; possibly TRBD1 for D (6 bases). The germline gives CDR1 MNHNS, CDR2 SASEGT. CDR3 size: 12 residues. Trimming removed 3 bases from V and 6 bases from J, with 6 bases in between. CDR3 coding DNA: TGTGCCAGCAGTGAGACAGGCAATGAGCAGTTCTTC. Amino acids: CASSETGNEQFF.

This clone showed up many times. V gene TRBV9 combines with J gene TRBJ2-7, with D possibly being TRBD1 (8 bases). Germline V lookup: CDR1 SGDLS, CDR2 YYNGEE. V lost 4 bases and J lost 6, with 17 bases in between. The length of the CDR3 is 14 residues. CDR3 protein: CASSPTYRGGEQYF. CDR3 sequence (DNA): TGTGCCAGCAGCCCCACGTACAGGGGGGGCGAGCAGTACTTC.

This clone came up a few times. The chain couples TRBV27 to TRBJ1-2, with TRBD1 matching over 9 bases. This CDR3 is 15 amino acids long. Germline-derived CDR1 and CDR2 are MNHEY and SMNVEV (reference sequence). V gave up 3 bases and J gave up 6 bases; unmatched junction bases: 8. The CDR3 sequence is CASSFRGQGQNGYTF. The CDR3 coding sequence is TGTGCCAGCAGTTTCCGGGGACAGGGCCAAAATGGCTACACCTTC.

The J gene is TRBJ2-3, the V gene TRBV5-1; 10 bases map to TRBD2. The CDR3 runs to 16 residues. CDR1 SGHRS and CDR2 YFSETQ come from the germline V gene. V gave up 3 bases and J gave up 5 bases; unmatched junction bases: 9. As DNA, the CDR3 is TGCGCCAGCAGCTCAAGAGCGGGGGGGCCGAAAGATACGCAGTATTTT. Amino acids: CASSSRAGGPKDTQYF.

This clone has a handful of counts. V and J are TRBV5-1 and TRBJ2-3, with D unresolved. CDR3 length equals 14 residues. Germline CDR1 is SGHRS and CDR2 is YFSETQ. The germline V and J ends were trimmed by 1 base and 2 bases, with 8 bases remaining between them. The CDR3 region has the DNA TGCGCCAGCAGCTTGTTCGAGCCCACAGATACGCAGTATTTT. Translation: CASSLFEPTDTQYF.

V is TRBV9 and J is TRBJ2-3, with 9 nucleotides matching TRBD2. This CDR3 contains 17 residues. Losses at the gene ends were 4 bases for V and 0 bases for J; bases not matched to a gene: 9. CDR1 is SGDLS, CDR2 YYNGEE, per germline. DNA of the CDR3: TGTGCCAGCAGCTATAGACTACTAGCGGGTAGCACAGATACGCAGTATTTT. It is translated as CASSYRLLAGSTDTQYF.

This CDR3 is CASSLKNNQPQHF. CDR3 in DNA: TGTGCCAGCAGCCTAAAAAACAATCAGCCCCAGCATTTT. V gene TRBV27 combines with J gene TRBJ1-5; D not certain. The germline V gene has CDR1 MNHEY and CDR2 SMNVEV (reference sequence). The CDR3 runs 13 residues. V was cut by 6 bases and J by 3 bases, with 9 bases left in between.

The CDR3 DNA reads as TGTGCCAGTAGCAAAGAGAGTGGGGAGGCTAACTATGGCTACACCTTC. As protein: CASSKESGEANYGYTF. The chain combines TRBV19 with TRBJ1-2; no firm D call. CDR3 size: 16 residues. Germline assignment: CDR1 LNHDA and CDR2 SQIVND (reference sequence). V was pared by 6 bases and J by 0 bases, with 17 bases between.